These 23 T cell receptor beta chains originate from one sample sequenced in a study of immune characterization of retroperitoneal liposarcoma. TCRdb ran MiXCR on the PCR reads and lists one entry per CDR3 protein. The table lists 800 to 1,000 distinct CDR3 sequences, about 31% of them singletons, with roughly 18% in the top ten. The specimen was tumor tissue. These receptors originate from a male donor with retroperitoneal liposarcoma.

The chain combines TRBV7-2 with TRBJ2-1; D not resolved. The DNA end is more similar to TRBJ2-5, so the J call may be wrong. This CDR3 has 15 amino acids. CDR1 and CDR2 (germline): SGHTA, FQGNSA. CDR3 sequence (DNA): TGTGCCAGCAGCGGCGAGCTGGGTGTGGGAGAGACCCAGTACTTC. This encodes CASSGELGVGETQYF.

In this sample, this clonotype is large. The V gene is TRBV6-1, the J gene TRBJ2-5; TRBD1 aligns across 8 bases. The CDR3 consists of 12 residues. Germline V lookup: CDR1 MNHNS, CDR2 SASEGT. V shed 7 bases, J shed 2 bases, and the junction held 0 bases outside the gene matches. Here the CDR3 DNA reads TGTGCCAGCAACAGGGGGCAAGAGACCCAGTACTTC. Its protein is CASNRGQETQYF.

This clonotype is large in the sample. The V gene is TRBV6-1, the J gene TRBJ2-5; D is unresolved. The CDR3 totals 12 residues. Trimming cost V 5 bases and J 0 bases, with 4 bases left between them. The germline V gene has CDR1 MNHNS and CDR2 SASEGT. This CDR3 is CASSYNQETQYF. CDR3 sequence (DNA): TGTGCCAGCAGTTATAACCAAGAGACCCAGTACTTC.

This clonotype counts as large. This chain uses TRBV6-1 with TRBJ2-1, with 10 nucleotides matching TRBD2. V was clipped by 3 bases and J by 10 bases; unmatched bases: 9. Germline lookup yields CDR1 MNHNS and CDR2 SASEGT. The CDR3 runs 15 residues. The CDR3: CASSEGLAILPEQFF. As DNA, the CDR3 is TGTGCCAGCAGTGAGGGACTAGCGATTCTTCCGGAGCAGTTCTTC.

The V gene is TRBV4-3, the J gene TRBJ2-1; 15 bases match TRBD2. V lost 1 base, J lost 0 bases, and 10 bases stayed unmatched. The CDR3 covers 21 residues. Germline CDR1 LGHNA, CDR2 YSLEER. The CDR3 sequence is CASSQVGGLAGGSSSYNEQFF. The DNA for the CDR3 is TGCGCCAGCAGCCAAGTAGGCGGACTAGCGGGAGGGAGTAGCTCCTACAATGAGCAGTTCTTC.

Sample share makes this clonotype large. The chain is built from TRBV11-3 and TRBJ2-3, with TRBD2 matching over 11 bases. The V segment lost 5 bases and the J segment 4 bases; nucleotides outside the gene matches: 11. CDR1 SGHNT and CDR2 YENEEA come from the germline V gene. This CDR3 contains 17 residues. The CDR3 region is CASSTSRLAGGADTQYF. The CDR3 region has the DNA TGTGCCAGCAGCACCAGCCGCCTAGCGGGAGGTGCAGATACGCAGTATTTT.

This chain connects TRBV9 to TRBJ2-4; 8 bases line up with TRBD2. Germline V CDR1 and CDR2: SGDLS, YYNGEE. This CDR3 is built from 15 residues. J lost 3 bases, V lost 0 bases, and 2 bases had no gene match. Here the CDR3 reads CASSVETSGKNIQYF. The CDR3 DNA reads as TGTGCCAGCAGCGTAGAAACTAGCGGCAAAAACATTCAGTACTTC.

Sample share makes this clonotype large. The chain joins TRBV6-1 to TRBJ2-1; D is undetermined. V lost 1 base and J 12 bases, leaving 10 bases between the germline ends. This CDR3 spans 12 amino acids. Germline V CDR1 and CDR2: MNHNS, SASEGT. CDR3 DNA: TGTGCCAGCAGTGAAGGCAGTTTAGGGCAGTTCTTC. Its protein product is CASSEGSLGQFF.

This clonotype ranks as large. V usage is TRBV6-6 and J usage is TRBJ2-5, with unresolved D. Trimming left V 5 bases short and J 1 base short, with 11 bases between. The CDR3 totals 14 residues. Germline V gene lookup returns CDR1 MNHNY and CDR2 SVGAGI (reference sequence). Here the CDR3 reads CASSVGSGQETQYF. In nucleotides, the CDR3 is TGTGCCAGCAGTGTAGGGTCAGGCCAAGAGACCCAGTACTTC.

This chain connects TRBV27 to TRBJ2-1, with a tentative D call TRBD1 (8 bases). CDR1 and CDR2 (germline): MNHEY, SMNVEV (reference sequence). This CDR3 has 15 residues. The ends were cut back, 4 bases at V and 9 bases at J, with 19 bases in the middle. This chain's CDR3 is CASSSRQGRVGEQFF. DNA for the CDR3: TGTGCCAGCAGTTCACGACAGGGGAGGGTGGGTGAGCAGTTCTTC.

This clonotype was detected a few times. The CDR3 protein is CASSYSGPRAQETQYF. The CDR3 nucleotides read TGTGCCAGCAGTTATTCGGGCCCCCGCGCCCAAGAGACCCAGTACTTC. This chain connects TRBV6-9 to TRBJ2-5, with D unresolved. The CDR3 is 16 amino acids. The germline V gene encodes CDR1 MNHGY and CDR2 SVAAGI. Between the trimmed V and J ends, which lost 0 bases and 1 base, there was a span of 12 bases.

This clonotype has more than one count but fewer than ten. The chain joins TRBV6-5 to TRBJ2-7; 8 bases fit TRBD1. This CDR3 has 12 amino acids. V trimming: 5 bases; J trimming: 9 bases; junction bases outside the gene matches: 6. CDR1 is MNHEY, CDR2 SVGAGI, per germline. For the CDR3, the DNA is TGTGCCAGCAGTAACAGGGGGTCTAGGCAGTACTTC. Encoded protein: CASSNRGSRQYF.

This clonotype is large in the sample. The chain is built from TRBV6-1 and TRBJ2-4; D ambiguous. This CDR3 has 14 residues. Germline V gene data show CDR1 as MNHNS and CDR2 as SASEGT. V was pared by 5 bases and J by 9 bases, with 17 bases between. In nucleotides, the CDR3 is TGTGCCAGCAGTTCCGGCCAAAAGAGCCTCATTCAGTACTTC. Amino acids: CASSSGQKSLIQYF.

This clonotype was detected only a few times. This chain connects TRBV6-1 to TRBJ2-3; 7 bases are a match to TRBD2. Germline CDR1 and CDR2: MNHNS and SASEGT. The CDR3 spans 14 residues. The ends lost 8 bases at V and 2 bases at J; junction bases unmatched: 7. CDR3 amino acids: CASGGRGVTDTQYF. The CDR3 bases are TGTGCCAGCGGGGGTCGGGGGGTCACAGATACGCAGTATTTT.

The rearrangement links TRBV6-1 to TRBJ2-4; 10 bases agree with TRBD1. Germline V gene sequence: CDR1 MNHNS, CDR2 SASEGT. V was pared by 6 bases and J by 13 bases, with 18 bases of the junction left unmatched. This CDR3 is 16 amino acids long. Here the CDR3 reads CASRRQGAISYNEQYF. CDR3 coding DNA: TGTGCCAGCAGACGACAGGGGGCTATATCCTACAATGAGCAGTACTTC.

This clonotype counts as medium-sized (0.01 to 0.1%). The rearrangement uses TRBV25-1 and TRBJ2-5, with D unclear. Trimming removed 1 base at V and 7 bases at J, with 16 bases between. Germline CDR1 and CDR2: MGHDK and SYGVNS. The CDR3 loop spans 15 amino acids. The CDR3 DNA follows: TGTGCCAGCAGTGAATCCCGCGACCAGATAAGGACCCAGTACTTC. Translated: CASSESRDQIRTQYF. Full variable domain (rest looked up from reference TRBV25-1 and TRBJ2-5): EADIYQTPRYLVIGTGKKITLECSQTMGHDKMYWYQQDPGMELHLIHYSYGVNSTEKGDLSSESTVSRIRTEHFPLTLESARPSHTSQYLCASSESRDQIRTQYFGPGTRLLVL.

This clonotype was counted only a few times. The chain links TRBV28 to TRBJ2-1; TRBD1 matches 7 bases. This CDR3 has 13 amino acids. CDR1 MDHEN and CDR2 SYDVKM come from the germline V gene. J lost 10 bases, V lost 9 bases, and 12 bases had no gene match. The DNA of the CDR3 is TGTGCCAGTCCGAGGCAGGGGGTAGGGGAGCAGTTCTTC. It is translated as CASPRQGVGEQFF.

By share of the sample, this clonotype is medium-sized. The chain links TRBV6-1 to TRBJ2-5, with D possibly being TRBD2 (5 bases). The DNA matches TRBJ2-7 better at its end, which makes the J call doubtful. Per germline, CDR1 MNHNS and CDR2 SASEGT. The CDR3 extends over 13 amino acids. CDR3 sequence: CASSVEGAYEQYF. The DNA of the CDR3 is TGTGCCAGCAGTGTAGAGGGTGCTTACGAGCAGTACTTC.

This clonotype is labeled as large (0.1 to 1%). The rearrangement joins TRBV6-1 to TRBJ2-1, with 8 bases identical to TRBD1. The DNA end is a closer match to TRBJ2-5, so the J assignment may be wrong. Germline CDR1 reads MNHNS; CDR2 reads SASEGT. This CDR3 has 14 amino acids. CDR3 region: CASSLQGEEETQYF. CDR3 bases: TGTGCCAGCAGTTTACAGGGGGAAGAAGAGACCCAGTACTTC.

This clonotype ranks as medium-sized. This chain uses TRBV25-1 with TRBJ2-5; D ambiguous. CDR1 and CDR2 (germline): MGHDK, SYGVNS. V shed 6 bases and J shed 5 bases, with 10 bases lying between them. CDR3 size: 12 residues. The CDR3 here is CASSPLWETQYF. The CDR3 DNA sequence: TGTGCCAGCAGCCCATTGTGGGAGACCCAGTACTTC.

The chain joins TRBV11-3 to TRBJ2-1; D is unclear. Judging by the DNA end, TRBJ2-5 fits better; the J call may be wrong. The CDR3 runs 12 residues. In germline, CDR1 is SGHNT, CDR2 YENEEA. CDR3 protein: CASSLGNGFQYF. The CDR3 DNA follows: TGTGCCAGCAGCTTAGGAAATGGCTTCCAGTACTTC.

This clonotype is categorized as large. This chain connects TRBV6-1 to TRBJ1-6; the D is unclear. The CDR3 spans 12 residues. Germline CDR1 MNHNS, CDR2 SASEGT. Trimming pared 7 bases from V and 10 bases from J, leaving 11 bases between. CDR3 residues: CASTELPSPLHF. The CDR3 coding sequence is TGTGCCAGCACCGAACTCCCCTCACCCCTCCACTTT.

The chain has TRBV6-1 and TRBJ2-5, with D unresolved. The J call is in doubt because the DNA end fits TRBJ2-7 better. CDR1 and CDR2 (germline): MNHNS, SASEGT. The CDR3 is 15 amino acids. The DNA of the CDR3 is TGTGCCAGCAGTGTAAACCCCACAGTTTTCTACGAGCAGTACTTC. This codes for CASSVNPTVFYEQYF.